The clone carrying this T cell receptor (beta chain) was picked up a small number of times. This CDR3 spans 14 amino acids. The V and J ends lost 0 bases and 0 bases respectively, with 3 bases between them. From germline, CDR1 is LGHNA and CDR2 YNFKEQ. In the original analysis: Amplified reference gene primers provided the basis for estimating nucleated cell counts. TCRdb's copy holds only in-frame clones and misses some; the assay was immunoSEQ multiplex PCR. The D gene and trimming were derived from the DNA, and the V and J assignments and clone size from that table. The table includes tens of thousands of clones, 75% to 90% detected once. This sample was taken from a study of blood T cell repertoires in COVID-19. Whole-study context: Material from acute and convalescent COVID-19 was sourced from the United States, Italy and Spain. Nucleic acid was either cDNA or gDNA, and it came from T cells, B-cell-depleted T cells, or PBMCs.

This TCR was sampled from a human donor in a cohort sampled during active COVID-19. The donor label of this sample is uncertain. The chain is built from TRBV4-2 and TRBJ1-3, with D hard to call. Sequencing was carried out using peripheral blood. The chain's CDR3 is CASSQDRSGNTIYF. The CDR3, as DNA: TGTGCCAGCAGCCAAGATCGCTCTGGAAACACCATATATTTT.